The entry that follows covers one T cell receptor beta chain sequence. Antigen unknown. The record originates from a study of post-analysis software for immune sequencing data. Unique molecular identifiers tagged the TCR beta cDNA libraries. One entry per CDR3 protein results from TCRdb running MiXCR on the PCR reads. The table lists 750,000 to 950,000 distinct CDR3 sequences, roughly 50% of them singletons. Study conclusions and caveats: The study found significantly lower normalized Chao1 diversity in multiple sclerosis patients than in controls. Strong co-clustering by F measure was seen for same-batch samples. Relative to controls, patients had about five TRBV segments at higher frequency, with TRBV5-6, TRBV5-1 and TRBV20-1 among these.

The CDR3 has 14 residues. The germline V gene encodes CDR1 LNHNV and CDR2 YYDKDF (reference sequence). Deletions cut 0 bases from V and 7 bases from J, with 10 bases between. What was sequenced was blood. This TCR derives from a girl aged 10-17 years with multiple sclerosis. The genes are TRBV15 and TRBJ1-5; a weak D match, TRBD1 (6 bases). The CDR3: CATSREGGGQPQHF. DNA for the CDR3: TGTGCCACCAGCAGAGAGGGGGGCGGGCAGCCCCAGCATTTT.